Presented here are 15 T cell receptor beta chains from one specimen sequenced in a study of metastatic and nonmetastatic thyroid tumors. TCRdb reanalyzed the PCR reads via MiXCR. The sample consists of tens of thousands of clones, about 30% of them appearing once. None of the patients had undergone any treatment ahead of thyroid surgery. The specimen was blood. The receptors derive from a female donor with papillary thyroid cancer or a benign thyroid nodule (not recorded which). Some clones in this sample may be carry-over from other donors' samples.

The table lists this clone with a few counts. J is TRBJ2-7 and V is TRBV19, with 10 bases aligning to TRBD2. The CDR3 runs to 15 residues. V lost 4 bases to trimming and J lost 2 bases; unmatched junction nucleotides: 5. Per germline, CDR1 LNHDA and CDR2 SQIVND (reference sequence). The CDR3 DNA sequence: TGTGCCAGTAGTAAAGAACTAGCGGGGACCTACGAGCAGTACTTC. It yields the protein CASSKELAGTYEQYF.

By share, this clone ranks as medium-sized. V and J are TRBV5-1 and TRBJ2-1; 8 nucleotides match TRBD1. The junction had 5 bases not matched to a gene; V was cut back by 0 bases and J by 3 bases. Germline V gene data show CDR1 as SGHRS and CDR2 as YFSETQ. The CDR3 runs to 16 residues. The CDR3 region is CASSLGPGGIYNEQFF. In DNA, the CDR3 is TGCGCCAGCAGCTTGGGCCCAGGGGGCATCTACAATGAGCAGTTCTTC.

The gene calls are TRBV4-1 and TRBJ1-6; D is ambiguous. Germline CDR1 MGHRA, CDR2 YSYEKL. The V end lost 3 bases, the J end lost 8 bases, and 5 bases lay between the germline ends. This CDR3 is built from 12 residues. DNA for the CDR3: TGCGCCAGCAGCCACAGTGATTCACCCCTCCACTTT. Translated, it gives CASSHSDSPLHF.

This clone was seen repeatedly, ten times or more. V and J are TRBV9 and TRBJ2-1, with 9 bases lining up with TRBD2. Germline CDR1 is SGDLS and CDR2 is YYNGEE. The junction had 10 bases not matched to a gene; V was cut back by 3 bases and J by 6 bases. CDR3 length equals 16 residues. In DNA, the CDR3 is TGTGCCAGCAGCGGTGACCCCGGACTAGCGTCCAATGAGCAGTTCTTC. Translating gives CASSGDPGLASNEQFF.

This clone was detected many times. V is TRBV6-1 and J is TRBJ1-6; TRBD1 is a possible D gene (5 bases). The V gene's germline CDR1 is MNHNS and CDR2 SASEGT. Trimming pared 6 bases from V and 2 bases from J, leaving 14 bases between. The CDR3 contains 16 residues. The CDR3 coding sequence is TGTGCCAGCAGCCTAGGAAAGGGGACCTATAATTCACCCCTCCACTTT. It yields the protein CASSLGKGTYNSPLHF.

The rearrangement uses TRBV6-4 and TRBJ2-2; a weak D match, TRBD1 (6 bases). The CDR3 covers 13 residues. Trimming took off 8 bases at V and 5 bases at J, with 12 bases between the two ends. From germline, CDR1 is MRHNA and CDR2 SNTAGT. CDR3 bases: TGTGCCAGCGCCGGGACAATGACCGGGGAGCTGTTTTTT. This codes for CASAGTMTGELFF.

Within the sample, this clone is medium-sized. The chain links TRBV7-9 to TRBJ1-2; a possible D gene is TRBD1 (6 bases). The CDR3 runs 15 residues. CDR1 and CDR2 from the germline V gene are SEHNR and FQNEAQ (reference sequence). Trimming removed 1 base from V and 6 bases from J, with 15 bases in between. The CDR3 bases are TGTGCCAGCAGCTTAGATCAGGGGAGAGATGATGGCTACACCTTC. It specifies CASSLDQGRDDGYTF. Full variable domain (rest looked up from reference TRBV7-9 and TRBJ1-2): DTGVSQNPRHKITKRGQNVTFRCDPISEHNRLYWYRQTLGQGPEFLTYFQNEAQLEKSRLLSDRFSAERPKGSFSTLEIQRTEQGDSAMYLCASSLDQGRDDGYTFGSGTRLTVV.

This clone is classed as medium-sized (0.01 to 0.1%). The CDR3 DNA sequence: TGCGCCAGCAGCTTGGAGAGCCGGGGGAGCTCCTATAATTCACCCCTCCACTTT. Protein: CASSLESRGSSYNSPLHF. V is TRBV5-1 and J is TRBJ1-6; tentative D call: TRBD1 (5 bases). Looked up from germline, CDR1 is SGHRS and CDR2 is YFSETQ. The CDR3 length is 18 residues. V was cut by 0 bases and J by 0 bases, with 13 bases left in between.

This clone has only a few counts. The rearrangement links TRBV5-4 to TRBJ2-1; D might be TRBD1 (6 bases). Between the trimmed V and J ends, which lost 1 base and 4 bases, there was a span of 15 bases. Germline lookup yields CDR1 SGHNT and CDR2 YYREEE (reference sequence). The CDR3 is made up of 16 amino acids. CDR3 in amino acids: CASSLPGTKLYNEQFF. CDR3 DNA sequence: TGTGCCAGCAGCTTGCCCGGGACAAAGTTATACAATGAGCAGTTCTTC.

V is TRBV11-2 and J is TRBJ2-1; possible D gene TRBD2, 5 bases. Trimming stripped 5 bases from V and 7 bases from J, with 18 bases between. CDR3 length: 15 residues. CDR1 and CDR2 from the germline V gene are SGHAT and FQNNGV. CDR3 sequence: CASSPLVGTGNEQFF. The DNA for the CDR3 is TGTGCCAGCAGCCCACTGGTCGGTACGGGGAATGAGCAGTTCTTC. The full variable domain, rest sourced from reference TRBV11-2 and TRBJ2-1, is EAGVAQSPRYKIIEKRQSVAFWCNPISGHATLYWYQQILGQGPKLLIQFQNNGVVDDSQLPKDRFSAERLKGVDSTLKIQPAKLEDSAVYLCASSPLVGTGNEQFFGPGTRLTVL.

This clone was picked up many times. In nucleotides, the CDR3 is TGTGCCAGCCAGTCGGGGGGCGCGGGAAGGGAAAAACTGTTTTTT. It yields the protein CASQSGGAGREKLFF. The V and J genes are TRBV27 and TRBJ1-4; TRBD1 might be the D (6 bases). V dropped 8 bases and J dropped 8 bases, with 21 bases sitting between them. Germline assignment: CDR1 MNHEY and CDR2 SMNVEV (reference sequence). This CDR3 spans 15 amino acids. Full variable domain (outside the CDR3, taken from reference TRBV27 and TRBJ1-4): EAQVTQNPRYLITVTGKKLTVTCSQNMNHEYMSWYRQDPGLGLRQIYYSMNVEVTDKGDVPEGYKVSRKEKRNFPLILESPSPNQTSLYFCASQSGGAGREKLFFGSGTQLSVL.

In its sample, this clone ranks as medium-sized. J is TRBJ2-1 and V is TRBV7-8, with 13 bases lining up with TRBD2. This CDR3 is built from 16 residues. CDR1 SGHVS and CDR2 FQNEAQ come from the germline V gene. Trimming removed 5 bases from V and 7 bases from J; junction bases left unmatched: 8. The CDR3 spells CASSETSGRIVNEQFF. For the CDR3, the DNA is TGTGCCAGCAGCGAGACTAGCGGGAGGATTGTAAATGAGCAGTTCTTC.

By sample share, this clone is medium-sized (0.01 to 0.1%). The CDR3 region has the DNA TGCAGTGCTAGAGTAGGCAGGACCGTGGGGGAAACGTTCTTC. Its protein is CSARVGRTVGETFF. This rearrangement joins TRBV20-1 to TRBJ2-1; D might be TRBD1 or TRBD2, each matching 5 bases. The germline V gene encodes CDR1 DFQATT and CDR2 SNEGSKA (reference sequence). There are 14 residues in the CDR3. Trimming cost V 1 base and J 15 bases, with 22 bases left between them.

There are a few counts of this clone. The V and J genes are TRBV11-1 and TRBJ2-1; 13 bases agree with TRBD2. This CDR3 contains 16 residues. The V and J ends lost 4 bases and 3 bases, in that order; junction bases with no gene match: 3. Germline V gene lookup returns CDR1 SGHAT and CDR2 FQDESV (reference sequence). CDR3 sequence: CASSWTSGSHYNEQFF. CDR3 DNA: TGTGCCAGCAGCTGGACTAGCGGGAGTCACTACAATGAGCAGTTCTTC.

This clone occurred a few times. The V gene is TRBV19, the J gene TRBJ1-2; TRBD1 aligns across 7 bases. The CDR3 length is 12 residues. Germline V lookup: CDR1 LNHDA, CDR2 SQIVND (reference sequence). J gave up 8 bases and V 7 bases, and 7 bases lay outside the gene matches. CDR3 residues: CASTPPGGGYTF. The CDR3 region has the DNA TGTGCCAGTACCCCCCCAGGGGGGGGCTACACCTTC.